These 2 T cell receptor beta chains came from one sample sequenced in a study of blood T cells in healthy people across ages (dated by TCRdb to between 2015 and 2017). Libraries were prepared through 5' RACE. Sequenced using an Illumina HiSeq 2500. A second PCR of about 7 to 12 cycles was performed with a sample-barcoded 5' primer and a J-beta primer mix. Using fastp trimming at Q25 and MiXCR clonotype assembly, TCRdb reanalyzed the public sequencing data and kept in-frame beta chains. Rows merge per CDR3 protein into single entries with the most common DNA and genes. This sample lists about 1 million distinct CDR3 sequences; around 43% were detected once. The top ten clonotypes cover 15% to 20% of the sample. The sample taken for sequencing was blood. These receptors were collected from a woman aged 55-69 years in good health.

This clonotype was counted only a few times. The genes are TRBV2 and TRBJ2-7; 7 nucleotides match TRBD2. Germline V gene sequence: CDR1 SNHLY, CDR2 FYNNEI. This CDR3 region has 15 residues. V gave up 3 bases and J gave up 0 bases; unmatched junction bases: 5. The CDR3 reads CASSEGGGSSYEQYF. The CDR3 DNA reads as TGTGCCAGCAGTGAGGGGGGGGGGAGCTCCTACGAGCAGTACTTC.

This clonotype was counted a few times. The rearrangement joins TRBV20-1 to TRBJ2-4; D gene uncertain. This CDR3 has 14 amino acids. CDR1 is DFQATT, CDR2 SNEGSKA, per germline (reference sequence). The ends were cut back, 0 bases at V and 13 bases at J, with 19 bases in the middle. CDR3 DNA sequence: TGCAGTGCTAGAGATTCGGGTTTGGGCCTAGACCAGTACTTC. Its protein product is CSARDSGLGLDQYF.